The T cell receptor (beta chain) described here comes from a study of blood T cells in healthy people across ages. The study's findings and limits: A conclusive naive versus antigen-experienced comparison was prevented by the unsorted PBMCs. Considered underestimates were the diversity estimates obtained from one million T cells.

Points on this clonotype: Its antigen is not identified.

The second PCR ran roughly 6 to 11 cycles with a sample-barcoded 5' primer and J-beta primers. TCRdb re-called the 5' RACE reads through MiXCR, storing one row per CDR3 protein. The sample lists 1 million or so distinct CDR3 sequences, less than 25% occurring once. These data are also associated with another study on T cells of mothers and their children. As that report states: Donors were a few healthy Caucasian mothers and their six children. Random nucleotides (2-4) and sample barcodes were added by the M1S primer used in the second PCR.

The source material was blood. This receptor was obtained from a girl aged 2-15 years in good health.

The CDR3 nucleotides read TGCAGTGCTAGCAGGGGGCCAGGGAATGAGCAGTTCTTC. Translated, it gives CSASRGPGNEQFF. The V gene is TRBV20-1, the J gene TRBJ2-1, with 8 bases matching TRBD1. CDR3 size: 13 residues. V trimming: 3 bases; J trimming: 7 bases; junction bases outside the gene matches: 5. The germline V gene has CDR1 DFQATT and CDR2 SNEGSKA (reference sequence).